This T cell receptor beta chain was sequenced during a study of T cell clonotyping in hematopoietic cell transplantation. Study-level findings and limits: Higher Inverse Simpson Index values in graft donor and pretransplant recipient predicted broader posttransplant TCR diversity. Cells were unsorted, so CD4 and CD8 contributions were not separated. Pathologically expanded recipient clonotypes increased progressively from day 30 to day 180 as diversity fell.

Measured with immunoSEQ multiplex PCR; TCRdb has only the in-frame clones, and not every one. The table shows roughly 42,000 clones, with 94% occurring only once. Worth noting for this clone: Its matching antigen is unknown.

This CDR3 comprises 16 residues. Deletions cut 5 bases from V and 2 bases from J, with 17 bases between. Germline assignment: CDR1 SGHTA and CDR2 FQGTGA. The TCR was taken from a woman aged 45 to 65 in good health. Some clones in this sample may be carry-over from other donors' samples. The material sequenced was peripheral blood mononuclear cells. This chain links TRBV7-3 with TRBJ2-3; a weak D match, TRBD1 (6 bases). The CDR3 region is CASSRTGYWATDTQYF. The CDR3 region has the DNA TGTGCCAGCAGCCGCACAGGGTATTGGGCCACAGATACGCAGTATTTT.